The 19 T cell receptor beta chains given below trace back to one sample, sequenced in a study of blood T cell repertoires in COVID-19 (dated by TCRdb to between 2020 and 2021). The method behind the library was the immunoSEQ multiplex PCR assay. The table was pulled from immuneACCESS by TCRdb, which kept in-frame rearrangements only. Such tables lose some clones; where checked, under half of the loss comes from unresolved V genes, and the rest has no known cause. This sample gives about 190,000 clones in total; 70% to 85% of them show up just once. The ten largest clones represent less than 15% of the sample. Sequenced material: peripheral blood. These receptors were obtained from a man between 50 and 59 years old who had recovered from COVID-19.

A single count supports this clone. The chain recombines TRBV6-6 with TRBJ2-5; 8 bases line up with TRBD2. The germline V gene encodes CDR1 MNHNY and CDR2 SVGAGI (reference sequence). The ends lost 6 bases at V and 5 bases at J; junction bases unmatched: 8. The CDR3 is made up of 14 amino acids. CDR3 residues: CASRDSAGVETQYF. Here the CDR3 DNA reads TGTGCCAGCAGGGACTCAGCGGGAGTGGAGACCCAGTACTTC.

The CDR3 here is CATYAGGAGTEAFF. CDR3 bases: TGTGCCACCTATGCAGGGGGCGCAGGGACTGAAGCTTTCTTT. The rearrangement uses TRBV7-9 and TRBJ1-1; TRBD1 aligns across 8 bases. V gave up 10 bases and J gave up 5 bases; unmatched junction bases: 12. The CDR3 sequence is 14 residues long. The V gene's germline CDR1 is SEHNR and CDR2 FQNEAQ (reference sequence).

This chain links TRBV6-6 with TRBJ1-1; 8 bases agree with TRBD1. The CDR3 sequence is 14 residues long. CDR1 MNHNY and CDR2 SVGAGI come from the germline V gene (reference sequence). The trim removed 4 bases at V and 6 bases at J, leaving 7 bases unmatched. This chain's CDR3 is CASSWTGQRAEAFF. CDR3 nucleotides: TGTGCCAGCAGTTGGACAGGGCAACGAGCTGAAGCTTTCTTT.

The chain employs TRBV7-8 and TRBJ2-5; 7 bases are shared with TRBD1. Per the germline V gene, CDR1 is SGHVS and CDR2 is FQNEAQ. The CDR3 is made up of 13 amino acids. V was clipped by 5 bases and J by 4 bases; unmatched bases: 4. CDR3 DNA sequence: TGTGCCAGCAGCCGGGACAGTCGAGAGACCCAGTACTTC. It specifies CASSRDSRETQYF. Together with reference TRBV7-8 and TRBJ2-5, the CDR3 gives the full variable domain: GAGVSQSPRYKVAKRGQDVALRCDPISGHVSLFWYQQALGQGPEFLTYFQNEAQLDKSGLPSDRFFAERPEGSVSTLKIQRTQQEDSAVYLCASSRDSRETQYFGPGTRLLVL.

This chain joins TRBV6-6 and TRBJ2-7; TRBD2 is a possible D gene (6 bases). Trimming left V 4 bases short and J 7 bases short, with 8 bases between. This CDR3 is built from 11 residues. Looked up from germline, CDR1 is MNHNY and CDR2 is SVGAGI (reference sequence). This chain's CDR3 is CASSFLAEQYF. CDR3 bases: TGTGCCAGCAGTTTTCTAGCGGAGCAGTACTTC.

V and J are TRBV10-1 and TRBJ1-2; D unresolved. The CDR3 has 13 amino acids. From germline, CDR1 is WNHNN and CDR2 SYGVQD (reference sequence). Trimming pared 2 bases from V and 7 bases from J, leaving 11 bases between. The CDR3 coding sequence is TGCGCCAGCAGTGAGCGGGTTTCTAGTGGCTACACCTTC. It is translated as CASSERVSSGYTF.

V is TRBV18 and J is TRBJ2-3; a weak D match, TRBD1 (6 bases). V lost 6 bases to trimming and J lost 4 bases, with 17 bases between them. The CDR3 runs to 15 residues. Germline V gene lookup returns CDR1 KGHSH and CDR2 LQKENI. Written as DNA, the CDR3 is TGTGCCAGCTCGTCCAATACAGGGTCGGCAGATACGCAGTATTTT. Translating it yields CASSSNTGSADTQYF.

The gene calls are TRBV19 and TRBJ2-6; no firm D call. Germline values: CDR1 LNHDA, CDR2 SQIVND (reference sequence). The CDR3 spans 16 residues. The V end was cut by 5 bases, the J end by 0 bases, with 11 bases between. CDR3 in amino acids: CASSPLLGSGANVLTF. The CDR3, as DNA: TGTGCCAGTAGTCCCCTTCTCGGCTCTGGGGCCAACGTCCTGACTTTC.

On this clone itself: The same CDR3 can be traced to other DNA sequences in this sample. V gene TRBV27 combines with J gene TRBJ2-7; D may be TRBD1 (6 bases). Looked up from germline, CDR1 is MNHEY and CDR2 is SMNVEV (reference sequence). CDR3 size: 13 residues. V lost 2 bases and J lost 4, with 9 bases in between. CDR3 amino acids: CASSLGQTYEQYF. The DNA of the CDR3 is TGTGCCAGCAGTTTAGGACAGACTTACGAGCAGTACTTC.

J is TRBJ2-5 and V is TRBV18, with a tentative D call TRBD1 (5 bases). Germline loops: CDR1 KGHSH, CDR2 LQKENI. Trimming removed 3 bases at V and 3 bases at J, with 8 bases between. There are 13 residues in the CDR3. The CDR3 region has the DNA TGTGCCAGCTCACCGGCCAGGGAAGAGACCCAGTACTTC. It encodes CASSPAREETQYF. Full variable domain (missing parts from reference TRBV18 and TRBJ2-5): NAGVMQNPRHLVRRRGQEARLRCSPMKGHSHVYWYRQLPEEGLKFMVYLQKENIIDESGMPKERFSAEFPKEGPSILRIQQVVRGDSAAYFCASSPAREETQYFGPGTRLLVL.

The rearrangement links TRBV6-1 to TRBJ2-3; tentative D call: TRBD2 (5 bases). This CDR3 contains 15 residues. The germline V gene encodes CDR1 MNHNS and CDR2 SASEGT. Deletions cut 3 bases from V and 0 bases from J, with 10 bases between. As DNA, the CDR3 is TGTGCCAGCAGTGAGATGAGGGCTAGCACAGATACGCAGTATTTT. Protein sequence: CASSEMRASTDTQYF.

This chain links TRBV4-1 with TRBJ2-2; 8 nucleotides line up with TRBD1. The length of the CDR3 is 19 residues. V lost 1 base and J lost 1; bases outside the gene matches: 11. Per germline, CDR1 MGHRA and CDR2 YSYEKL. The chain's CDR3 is CASSQVSRGRDLNTGELFF. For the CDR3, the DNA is TGCGCCAGCAGCCAAGTGAGCAGGGGGCGAGATCTGAACACCGGGGAGCTGTTTTTT.

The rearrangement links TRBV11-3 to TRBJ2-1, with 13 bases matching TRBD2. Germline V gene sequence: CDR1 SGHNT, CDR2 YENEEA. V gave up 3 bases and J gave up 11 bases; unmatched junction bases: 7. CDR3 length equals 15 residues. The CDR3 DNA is TGTGCCAGCAGCTTCCCCGGACTAGCGGGAGTCAAGCAGTTCTTC. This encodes CASSFPGLAGVKQFF.

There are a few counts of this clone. DNA for the CDR3: TGCAGCATGATGGATTTAAATCCGGGACAGATTAACTATGGCTACACCTTC. This sequence encodes CSMMDLNPGQINYGYTF. The chain combines TRBV29-1 with TRBJ1-2; 7 positions match TRBD1. V dropped 8 bases and J dropped 1; count of bases not matched to a gene: 19. This CDR3 comprises 17 residues. Germline V gene data show CDR1 as SQVTM and CDR2 as ANQGSEA.

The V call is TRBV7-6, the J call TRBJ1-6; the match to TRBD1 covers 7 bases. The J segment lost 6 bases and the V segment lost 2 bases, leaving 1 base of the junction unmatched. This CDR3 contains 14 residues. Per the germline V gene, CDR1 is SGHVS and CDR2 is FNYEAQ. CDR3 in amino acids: CASSLQGGNSPLHF. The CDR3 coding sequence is TGTGCCAGCAGCTTACAGGGGGGTAATTCACCCCTCCACTTT.

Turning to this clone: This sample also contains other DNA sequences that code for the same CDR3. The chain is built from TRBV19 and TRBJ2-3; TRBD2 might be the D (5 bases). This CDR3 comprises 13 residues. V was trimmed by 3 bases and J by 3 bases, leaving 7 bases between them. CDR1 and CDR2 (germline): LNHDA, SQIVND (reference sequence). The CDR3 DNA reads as TGTGCCAGTAGTATCCGGAGGACAGATACGCAGTATTTT. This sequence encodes CASSIRRTDTQYF.

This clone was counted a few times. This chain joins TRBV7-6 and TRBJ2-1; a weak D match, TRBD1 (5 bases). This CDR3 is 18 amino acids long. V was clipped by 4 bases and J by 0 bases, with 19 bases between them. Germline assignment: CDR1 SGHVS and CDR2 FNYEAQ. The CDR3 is CASSSQTPDKSSYNEQFF. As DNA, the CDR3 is TGTGCCAGCAGCTCTCAAACGCCGGACAAGAGCTCCTACAATGAGCAGTTCTTC.

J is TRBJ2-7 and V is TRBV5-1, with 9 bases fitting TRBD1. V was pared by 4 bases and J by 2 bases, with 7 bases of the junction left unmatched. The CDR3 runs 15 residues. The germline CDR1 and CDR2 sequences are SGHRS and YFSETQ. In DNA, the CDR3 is TGCGCCAGCAGCAATCGACAGGGGGACACCTACGAGCAGTACTTC. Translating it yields CASSNRQGDTYEQYF.

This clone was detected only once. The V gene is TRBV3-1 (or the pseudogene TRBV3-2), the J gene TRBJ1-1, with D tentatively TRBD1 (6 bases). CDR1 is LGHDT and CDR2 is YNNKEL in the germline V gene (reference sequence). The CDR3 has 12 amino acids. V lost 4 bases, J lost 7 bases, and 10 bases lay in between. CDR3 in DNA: TGTGCCAGCAGCCTAACAGGGTTTGAAGCTTTCTTT. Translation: CASSLTGFEAFF.